The 16 T cell receptor beta chains below all came from one sample that was sequenced in a study of cytomegalovirus exposure and HLA in healthy donors (dated by TCRdb to 2015 to 2018). Libraries came from the immunoSEQ multiplex PCR assay. The multiplex PCR relied on a mix of 60 forward primers for TCR Vbeta segments and 13 reverse primers for TCR Jbeta segments. In TCRdb, the immuneACCESS table is reduced to in-frame sequences with V and J assigned. These tables do not hold every clone; where another copy was compared, an unresolved V gene accounts for under half, and the others remain unexplained. The sample includes roughly 160,000 clones, with 75% to 90% observed a single time. 1% of the sample is taken by the ten largest. Sequencing used PBMCs. Source of these receptors: a boy younger than 10 in good health and CMV-seronegative.

The gene calls are TRBV19 and TRBJ2-3; 9 bases agree with TRBD1. The V gene end was trimmed by 2 bases and the J gene end by 2 bases; junction bases not matched to a gene: 5. This CDR3 comprises 16 residues. Germline-derived CDR1 and CDR2 are LNHDA and SQIVND (reference sequence). The CDR3 bases are TGTGCCAGTAGTATATACCGGGACAGGGACACAGATACGCAGTATTTT. This translates into CASSIYRDRDTDTQYF.

The CDR3 DNA is TGTGCCAGCAGCACCCGGGACTACAATGAGCAGTTCTTC. Encoded protein: CASSTRDYNEQFF. This rearrangement joins TRBV9 to TRBJ2-1; D is perhaps TRBD2 (5 bases). Germline V lookup: CDR1 SGDLS, CDR2 YYNGEE. This CDR3 comprises 13 residues. V gave up 4 bases and J gave up 3 bases, with 8 bases separating them.

This CDR3 reads CASSVVPFKKSSGEQFF. The DNA for the CDR3 is TGTGCCAGCAGCGTTGTGCCCTTCAAGAAAAGTTCGGGTGAGCAGTTCTTC. V gene TRBV5-6 combines with J gene TRBJ2-1, with no clear D. V lost 4 bases, J lost 9 bases, and 26 bases lay in between. CDR1 is SGHDT and CDR2 is YYEEEE in the germline V gene. This CDR3 comprises 17 residues.

This clone appeared once. The genes are TRBV4-1 and TRBJ1-6; 8 bases map to TRBD1. The germline gives CDR1 MGHRA, CDR2 YSYEKL. The CDR3 sequence is 14 residues long. Unmatched junction bases numbered 5, after V lost 4 bases and J lost 9 bases. CDR3 sequence: CASSPRTGSSPLHF. DNA for the CDR3: TGCGCCAGCAGCCCTCGGACAGGGAGTTCACCCCTCCACTTT.

The chain is built from TRBV19 and TRBJ2-4, with D tentatively TRBD1 (5 bases). Germline lookup yields CDR1 LNHDA and CDR2 SQIVND (reference sequence). This CDR3 contains 15 residues. With 5 bases removed from V and 3 bases from J, the gap between germline ends came to 14 bases. The chain's CDR3 is CASSGKTVGKNIQYF. The DNA for the CDR3 is TGTGCCAGTAGTGGAAAGACAGTAGGCAAAAACATTCAGTACTTC.

CDR3 amino acids: CASSPDTRTAYGYTF. CDR3 nucleotides: TGTGCCAGCAGTCCAGATACCAGAACAGCCTATGGCTACACCTTC. This sequence joins TRBV7-9 and TRBJ1-2; D gene ambiguous. The V end was cut by 6 bases, the J end by 4 bases, with 18 bases between. Looked up from germline, CDR1 is SEHNR and CDR2 is FQNEAQ (reference sequence). The CDR3 has 15 amino acids.

V is TRBV2 and J is TRBJ2-3; 9 bases align to TRBD2. Germline assignment: CDR1 SNHLY and CDR2 FYNNEI. The V segment lost 2 bases and the J segment 6 bases; nucleotides outside the gene matches: 15. The CDR3 consists of 18 residues. The CDR3 region is CASSEYCGGAICVDTQYF. Written as DNA, the CDR3 is TGTGCCAGCAGTGAATATTGCGGGGGGGCCATTTGTGTGGATACGCAGTATTTT.

V gene TRBV7-9 combines with J gene TRBJ2-1; 10 bases line up with TRBD1. Germline V gene sequence: CDR1 SEHNR, CDR2 FQNEAQ (reference sequence). Trimming removed 6 bases from V and 9 bases from J; junction bases left unmatched: 8. This CDR3 is 14 amino acids long. The CDR3: CASSPGQGSGEQFF. CDR3 in DNA: TGTGCCAGCAGTCCGGGACAGGGGTCGGGTGAGCAGTTCTTC.

This chain connects TRBV15 to TRBJ2-7; TRBD2 matches 10 bases. Germline CDR1 LNHNV, CDR2 YYDKDF (reference sequence). V lost 6 bases to trimming and J lost 3 bases; unmatched junction nucleotides: 8. The CDR3 has 15 amino acids. For the CDR3, the DNA is TGTGCCACCAGTCCGGGACTAGCGCTAGACTACGAGCAGTACTTC. Residues: CATSPGLALDYEQYF.

The chain employs TRBV19 and TRBJ1-5, with 7 bases matching TRBD1. Germline CDR1 LNHDA, CDR2 SQIVND (reference sequence). The CDR3 is made up of 16 amino acids. V dropped 9 bases and J dropped 4; count of bases not matched to a gene: 15. CDR3 sequence (DNA): TGTGCCAGCAAAGTACAAGGAGGGGGCTTGAATCAGCCCCAGCATTTT. The encoded protein is CASKVQGGGLNQPQHF.

The genes are TRBV10-3 and TRBJ2-3; D remains unclear. The length of the CDR3 is 12 residues. Germline CDR1 reads ENHRY; CDR2 reads SYGVKD. Trimming cost V 3 bases and J 9 bases, with 10 bases left between them. CDR3 coding DNA: TGTGCCATCAGTGAAACGGGTCACACGCAGTATTTT. Translation gives CAISETGHTQYF.

This chain links TRBV5-1 with TRBJ2-7; perhaps TRBD2 as D (5 bases). Germline loops: CDR1 SGHRS, CDR2 YFSETQ. The CDR3 is 16 residues long. Trimming removed 0 bases from V and 0 bases from J, with 13 bases in between. The CDR3 sequence: CASSLVGAGSSYEQYF. The CDR3 nucleotides are TGCGCCAGCAGCTTGGTGGGTGCGGGTAGCTCCTACGAGCAGTACTTC. The complete variable domain, with remaining parts taken from reference TRBV5-1 and TRBJ2-7, reads KAGVTQTPRYLIKTRGQQVTLSCSPISGHRSVSWYQQTPGQGLQFLFEYFSETQRNKGNFPGRFSGRQFSNSRSEMNVSTLELGDSALYLCASSLVGAGSSYEQYFGPGTRLTVT.

The CDR3 loop is CASIRDRGNQPQHF. CDR3 nucleotides: TGTGCCAGCATAAGGGACAGGGGCAATCAGCCCCAGCATTTT. The chain has TRBV28 and TRBJ1-5; TRBD1 agrees at 9 bases. Germline CDR1 is MDHEN and CDR2 is SYDVKM. The CDR3 sequence is 14 residues long. J gave up 2 bases and V 7 bases, and 3 bases lay outside the gene matches. Using reference TRBV28 and TRBJ1-5 for the parts outside the CDR3, the full variable domain is DVKVTQSSRYLVKRTGEKVFLECVQDMDHENMFWYRQDPGLGLRLIYFSYDVKMKEKGDIPEGYSVSREKKERFSLILESASTNQTSMYLCASIRDRGNQPQHFGDGTRLSIL.

The chain recombines TRBV5-5 with TRBJ2-1, with D perhaps matching TRBD2 (6 bases). From germline, CDR1 is SGHKS and CDR2 YYEKEE (reference sequence). This CDR3 has 16 residues. The V gene lost 3 bases and the J gene lost 0 bases, with 13 bases spanning the gap. In nucleotides, the CDR3 is TGTGCCAGCAGCTGGGGGGACTTAAGCTCCTACAATGAGCAGTTCTTC. Translated: CASSWGDLSSYNEQFF.

The V and J genes are TRBV5-4 and TRBJ2-7, with D unresolved. This CDR3 has 13 residues. The V end lost 0 bases, the J end lost 3 bases, and 7 bases lay between the germline ends. Germline V gene lookup returns CDR1 SGHNT and CDR2 YYREEE (reference sequence). DNA of the CDR3: TGTGCCAGCAGCTTGGACGGTATCTACGAGCAGTACTTC. Translation gives CASSLDGIYEQYF.

The CDR3 region has the DNA TGTGCCAGCAGCGTCACAGGGAACACTGAAGCTTTCTTT. Translating gives CASSVTGNTEAFF. This chain uses TRBV9 with TRBJ1-1, with a weak D call TRBD1 (5 bases). The germline gives CDR1 SGDLS, CDR2 YYNGEE. The length of the CDR3 is 13 residues. Deletions cut 2 bases from V and 1 base from J, with 6 bases between.